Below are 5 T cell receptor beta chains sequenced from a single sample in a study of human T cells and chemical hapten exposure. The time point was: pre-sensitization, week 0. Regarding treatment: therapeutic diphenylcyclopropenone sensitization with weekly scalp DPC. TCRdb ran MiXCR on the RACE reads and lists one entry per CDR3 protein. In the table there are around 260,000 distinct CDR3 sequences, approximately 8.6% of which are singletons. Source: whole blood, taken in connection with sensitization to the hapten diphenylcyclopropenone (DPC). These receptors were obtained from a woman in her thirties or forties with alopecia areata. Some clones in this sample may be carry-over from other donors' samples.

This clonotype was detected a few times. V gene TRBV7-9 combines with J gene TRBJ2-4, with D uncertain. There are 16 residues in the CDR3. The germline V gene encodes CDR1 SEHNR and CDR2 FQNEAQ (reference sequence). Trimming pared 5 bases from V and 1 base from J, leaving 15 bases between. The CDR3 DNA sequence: TGTGCCAGCAGCGCCCTATGGCTCGGGGCCAAAAACATTCAGTACTTC. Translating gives CASSALWLGAKNIQYF. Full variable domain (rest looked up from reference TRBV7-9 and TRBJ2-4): DTGVSQNPRHKITKRGQNVTFRCDPISEHNRLYWYRQTLGQGPEFLTYFQNEAQLEKSRLLSDRFSAERPKGSFSTLEIQRTEQGDSAMYLCASSALWLGAKNIQYFGAGTRLSVL.

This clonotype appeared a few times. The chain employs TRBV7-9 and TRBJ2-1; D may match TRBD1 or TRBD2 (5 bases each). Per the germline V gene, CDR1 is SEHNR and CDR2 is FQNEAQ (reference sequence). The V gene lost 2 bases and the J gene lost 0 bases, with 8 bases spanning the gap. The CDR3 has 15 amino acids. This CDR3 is CASSLIGASYNEQFF. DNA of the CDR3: TGTGCCAGCAGCTTAATCGGGGCCTCCTACAATGAGCAGTTCTTC.

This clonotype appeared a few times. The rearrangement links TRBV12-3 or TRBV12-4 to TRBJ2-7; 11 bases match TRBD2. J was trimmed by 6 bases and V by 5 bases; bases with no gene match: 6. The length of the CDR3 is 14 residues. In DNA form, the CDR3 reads TGTGCCAGCAGTCTGACTAGCGGGATAAGCGAGCAGTACTTC. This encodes CASSLTSGISEQYF.

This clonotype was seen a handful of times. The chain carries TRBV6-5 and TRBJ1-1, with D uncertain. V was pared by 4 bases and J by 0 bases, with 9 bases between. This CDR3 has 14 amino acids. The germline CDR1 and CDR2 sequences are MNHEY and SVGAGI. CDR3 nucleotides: TGTGCCAGCAGTTCCCTCTCGGTGAACACTGAAGCTTTCTTT. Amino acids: CASSSLSVNTEAFF.

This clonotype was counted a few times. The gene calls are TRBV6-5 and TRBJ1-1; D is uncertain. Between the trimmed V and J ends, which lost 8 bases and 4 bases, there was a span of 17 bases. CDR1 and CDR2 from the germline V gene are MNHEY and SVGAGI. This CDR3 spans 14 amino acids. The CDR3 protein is CASGEEGKSTEAFF. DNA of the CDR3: TGTGCCAGCGGGGAGGAGGGTAAGAGCACTGAAGCTTTCTTT.